These T cell receptor beta chains were read from a single sample in a study of tumor-infiltrating lymphocytes in primary liver carcinoma. TCRdb recomputed calls from the multiplex PCR reads with MiXCR, one row per CDR3 protein. This sample has tens of thousands of distinct CDR3 sequences, with 70% to 80% found just once. Source material: liver tumor tissue from sampling region 5. The source is a woman under 40 with primary liver carcinoma and hepatitis B virus infection. CDR3s leave out the opening cysteine and the closing phenylalanine or tryptophan. Fields, in order: V gene, J gene, CDR3 protein.

V: TRBV4-3; J: TRBJ2-2; CDR3: ASSILTGGPRSNTGKLF
V: TRBV4-3; J: TRBJ2-6; CDR3: PGSRETSGRFSGANVLT
V: TRBV5-1; J: TRBJ2-3; CDR3: ASSKTWREYDTQY
V: TRBV20-1; J: TRBJ2-7; CDR3: SAYPTESYEQY
V: TRBV5-5; J: TRBJ2-4; CDR3: VNSLVGMREASDIQY
V: TRBV7-2; J: TRBJ2-7; CDR3: ASSLAGRTLSYEQY
V: TRBV11-2; J: TRBJ2-3; CDR3: TSSLALVDAQY
V: TRBV10-3; J: TRBJ2-5; CDR3: GICESATRQETQY
V: TRBV28; J: TRBJ2-3; CDR3: ASRIDSMMWGTDIQY
V: TRBV12-3/TRBV12-4; J: TRBJ2-7; CDR3: ASIQSITQGYEQY
V: TRBV4-1; J: TRBJ2-1; CDR3: ASSQGLGALVQF
V: TRBV6-5; J: TRBJ2-5; CDR3: ASSYSSSGGSQETQY
V: TRBV19; J: TRBJ2-7; CDR3: ASSPQISYEQY
V: TRBV20-1; J: TRBJ2-1; CDR3: SARDSRGTSGSYEQF
V: TRBV12-3/TRBV12-4; J: TRBJ2-2; CDR3: ASRILLGAGGHTGELL
V: TRBV11-2; J: TRBJ2-7; CDR3: VSSPPGLLYEQY
V: TRBV14; J: TRBJ2-1; CDR3: ASSQDYFYEQF
V: TRBV6-6; J: TRBJ2-3; CDR3: ASCYSFGSGSTDTQY
V: TRBV11-2; J: TRBJ1-1; CDR3: ASNGRDRGRKRWSNTEAF
V: TRBV10-3; J: TRBJ2-1; CDR3: AISETMAASAYNEQI
V: TRBV4-3; J: TRBJ2-6; CDR3: ASSQTVNAGANVLT
V: TRBV12-3/TRBV12-4; J: TRBJ2-2; CDR3: ASSPRASVNYGELF
V: TRBV6-5; J: TRBJ1-6; CDR3: ASSGRASGSYNSPLH
V: TRBV19; J: TRBJ2-2; CDR3: ASSAGLVGGELF
V: TRBV24-1; J: TRBJ2-3; CDR3: ATSGTIGTVTQY
V: TRBV20-1; J: TRBJ2-1; CDR3: SAPGTSSYNEQF
V: TRBV11-1; J: TRBJ2-5; CDR3: ASSWAGVTGTQY
V: TRBV11-2; J: TRBJ1-1; CDR3: ASSYEGGTEAF
V: TRBV7-9; J: TRBJ2-7; CDR3: ASSLGDGIFYEQY
V: TRBV11-3; J: TRBJ1-6; CDR3: ASSFKWSYDSPLH
V: TRBV4-1; J: TRBJ2-3; CDR3: ASSQVVITIGVDTQY
V: TRBV29-1; J: TRBJ2-1; CDR3: GVDQDEQF